This passage covers 16 T cell receptor beta chains from one sample sequenced in a study of blood T cell repertoires in COVID-19. The data were produced by immunoSEQ multiplex PCR, yet TCRdb's version contains in-frame clones alone and is incomplete. The table records 350,000 to 500,000 clones, nearly 90% of them present only once. Material: PBMCs or T cells enriched from blood (not recorded which). Every receptor here comes from a woman aged 18-30 years who had been exposed to COVID-19.

This chain connects TRBV5-1 to TRBJ2-1; 9 bases are shared with TRBD2. CDR3 length: 19 amino acids. The germline V gene encodes CDR1 SGHRS and CDR2 YFSETQ. V dropped 4 bases and J dropped 2; count of bases not matched to a gene: 16. The CDR3 region has the DNA TGCGCCAGCAGCCACCCGACTAGCGGCCCCAAATACACCTACAATGAGCAGTTCTTC. Translation: CASSHPTSGPKYTYNEQFF.

The rearrangement uses TRBV19 and TRBJ1-1; D uncertain. The CDR3 spans 13 residues. With 3 bases removed from V and 2 bases from J, the gap between germline ends came to 7 bases. CDR1 and CDR2 (germline): LNHDA, SQIVND (reference sequence). CDR3 nucleotide sequence: TGTGCCAGTAGTATGCGGGGTAACACTGAAGCTTTCTTT. This sequence encodes CASSMRGNTEAFF.

The rearrangement links TRBV6-1 to TRBJ2-7; 9 bases agree with TRBD2. V shed 3 bases, J shed 2 bases, and the junction held 5 bases outside the gene matches. The CDR3 runs to 15 residues. CDR1 is MNHNS and CDR2 is SASEGT in the germline V gene. The CDR3 loop reads CASSDMGLATYEQYF. The CDR3 bases are TGTGCCAGCAGTGATATGGGACTAGCTACCTACGAGCAGTACTTC.

The chain has TRBV5-1 and TRBJ2-6; D perhaps matches TRBD2 (5 bases). Deletions cut 6 bases from V and 0 bases from J, with 10 bases between. This CDR3 has 15 amino acids. Germline V CDR1 and CDR2: SGHRS, YFSETQ. The CDR3: CASTPGSSGANVLTF. DNA for the CDR3: TGCGCCAGCACCCCTGGGAGCTCTGGGGCCAACGTCCTGACTTTC. Looking up the rest from reference TRBV5-1 and TRBJ2-6 gives the full variable domain: KAGVTQTPRYLIKTRGQQVTLSCSPISGHRSVSWYQQTPGQGLQFLFEYFSETQRNKGNFPGRFSGRQFSNSRSEMNVSTLELGDSALYLCASTPGSSGANVLTFGAGSRLTVL.

The rearrangement links TRBV7-2 to TRBJ1-2, with a weak D call TRBD1 (6 bases). V was shortened by 7 bases and J by 5 bases, with 20 bases between the two germline ends. The CDR3 covers 15 residues. Per germline, CDR1 SGHTA and CDR2 FQGNSA. In DNA, the CDR3 is TGTGCCAGCACCCCATCTACAGGGACCCGGTATGGCTACACCTTC. The encoded protein is CASTPSTGTRYGYTF.

The chain carries TRBV6-5 and TRBJ2-1; 8 bases are shared with TRBD1. Losses at the gene ends were 6 bases for V and 8 bases for J; bases not matched to a gene: 12. Germline V gene lookup returns CDR1 MNHEY and CDR2 SVGAGI. This CDR3 is built from 15 residues. In nucleotides, the CDR3 is TGTGCCAGCAGGTATTCGGGAGCCAGGGGGCATGAGCAGTTCTTC. Amino acids: CASRYSGARGHEQFF.

The chain carries TRBV28 and TRBJ2-1, with 8 bases identical to TRBD2. V lost 2 bases and J lost 9; bases outside the gene matches: 12. The CDR3 runs to 16 residues. From germline, CDR1 is MDHEN and CDR2 SYDVKM. The CDR3 reads CASSLGLSGSRREQFF. The CDR3 DNA sequence: TGTGCCAGCAGTTTAGGCCTAAGCGGGAGTCGTCGTGAGCAGTTCTTC.

The J gene is TRBJ2-7, the V gene TRBV5-1; 7 bases map to TRBD1. CDR1 is SGHRS and CDR2 is YFSETQ in the germline V gene. The CDR3 loop spans 15 amino acids. V shed 0 bases and J 2 bases; nucleotides not matched to a gene: 5. The CDR3 loop is CASSLGDSPPYEQYF. CDR3 coding DNA: TGCGCCAGCAGCTTGGGGGACAGCCCCCCCTACGAGCAGTACTTC.

This chain links TRBV7-9 with TRBJ1-1; perhaps TRBD1 as D (5 bases). The CDR3 totals 15 residues. The germline V and J ends were trimmed by 0 bases and 3 bases, with 11 bases remaining between them. Germline V gene lookup returns CDR1 SEHNR and CDR2 FQNEAQ (reference sequence). DNA of the CDR3: TGTGCCAGCAGCTTAGCGGCCTGGGGGGACACTGAAGCTTTCTTT. Amino acids: CASSLAAWGDTEAFF.

CDR3: CASSLYFSKISSGANVLTF. DNA of the CDR3: TGTGCCAGCAGTTTATACTTTTCTAAGATTTCCTCTGGGGCCAACGTCCTGACTTTC. The chain joins TRBV28 to TRBJ2-6; D unresolved. Trimming pared 1 base from V and 0 bases from J, leaving 16 bases between. Germline V gives CDR1 MDHEN, CDR2 SYDVKM. The CDR3 is 19 residues long. Drawing the rest from reference TRBV28 and TRBJ2-6, the complete variable domain is DVKVTQSSRYLVKRTGEKVFLECVQDMDHENMFWYRQDPGLGLRLIYFSYDVKMKEKGDIPEGYSVSREKKERFSLILESASTNQTSMYLCASSLYFSKISSGANVLTFGAGSRLTVL.

The chain combines TRBV29-1 with TRBJ1-6; D is perhaps TRBD1 (5 bases). V was cut by 7 bases and J by 7 bases, with 14 bases left in between. CDR1 and CDR2 (germline): SQVTM, ANQGSEA. CDR3 length equals 13 residues. Written as DNA, the CDR3 is TGCAGCGGGGGTGACAGCCCCAATTCACCCCTCCACTTT. Protein product: CSGGDSPNSPLHF.

A single count supports this clone. The J gene is TRBJ2-5, the V gene TRBV7-9; 10 bases fit TRBD2. The ends lost 6 bases at V and 4 bases at J; junction bases unmatched: 8. Germline V gene sequence: CDR1 SEHNR, CDR2 FQNEAQ (reference sequence). The CDR3 has 15 residues. As DNA, the CDR3 is TGTGCCAGCAGACGGGAGCGGGGGGGCCGAGAGACCCAGTACTTC. Protein: CASRRERGGRETQYF.

The chain carries TRBV4-2 and TRBJ1-2; D perhaps matches TRBD1 (6 bases). CDR1 is LGHNA and CDR2 is YNFKEQ in the germline V gene. CDR3 size: 14 residues. Trimming removed 4 bases from V and 7 bases from J, with 16 bases in between. The CDR3 coding sequence is TGTGCCAGCAGCCCCTATACTCAGGGGTTTGGCTACACCTTC. Its protein is CASSPYTQGFGYTF.

This clone was counted only a few times. The V and J genes are TRBV25-1 and TRBJ2-3; D may be TRBD2 (6 bases). CDR1 MGHDK and CDR2 SYGVNS come from the germline V gene. V lost 6 bases to trimming and J lost 2 bases, with 21 bases between them. The CDR3 has 17 amino acids. DNA of the CDR3: TGTGCCAGCAGAGGAGGGAGCCACCGAGTTGACACAGATACGCAGTATTTT. Protein product: CASRGGSHRVDTDTQYF.

The chain links TRBV9 to TRBJ2-7, with 7 bases identical to TRBD2. V lost 7 bases to trimming and J lost 0 bases; unmatched junction nucleotides: 10. The CDR3 totals 15 residues. Germline V lookup: CDR1 SGDLS, CDR2 YYNGEE. The CDR3 spells CASSKGREPSYEQYF. CDR3 DNA sequence: TGTGCCAGCTCCAAGGGGCGGGAGCCCTCCTACGAGCAGTACTTC.

V gene TRBV7-9 combines with J gene TRBJ2-3; possibly TRBD1 for D (6 bases). Per the germline V gene, CDR1 is SEHNR and CDR2 is FQNEAQ (reference sequence). V was clipped by 4 bases and J by 3 bases, with 14 bases between them. CDR3 length: 15 residues. The CDR3 protein is CASSSAGVNTDTQYF. In nucleotides, the CDR3 is TGTGCCAGCAGCTCCGCAGGGGTAAATACAGATACGCAGTATTTT.